This T cell receptor beta chain stems from a study of shared clonotypes between healthy human individuals. Study at large: Donor ages ranged 18 to 49 years: a couple of women, three men. Study observations and caveats: The small donor group covered limited genetic and exposure diversity.

TCRdb's copy holds only in-frame clones and misses some; the assay was immunoSEQ multiplex PCR. The sample has around 580,000 clones; 95% to 98% are singletons. In germline, CDR1 is SGHDT, CDR2 YYEEEE. V shed 6 bases and J shed 2 bases, with 12 bases lying between them. This CDR3 region has 15 residues. With respect to this clone: Its cognate antigen is unknown.

Terminally differentiated effector memory CD45RA+ cells were excluded from the naive CD8 cells, which were CD45RO-negative and positively selected for CCR7. Donors, without exception, were Caucasian adults residing in Nashville, Tennessee. The specimen was naive CD8+ T cells sorted from blood. This sequence was found in a man aged 25 to 45 in good health. The chain carries TRBV5-6 and TRBJ2-6; D is unresolved. In DNA form, the CDR3 reads TGTGCCAGCACCCCCTTGGGCCCTGGGGCCAACGTCCTGACTTTC. This codes for CASTPLGPGANVLTF.